These 9 T cell receptor beta chains came from one sample sequenced in a study of T-cell reconstitution after alpha-beta-depleted transplantation in children. Preparation of the TCRbeta library used unique molecular identifiers. TCRdb called the PCR reads again in MiXCR, with one record for every CDR3 protein. The sample includes about 980,000 distinct CDR3 sequences, about 29% seen only once; the top ten take 25% to 35%. Sequencing used PBMCs, mostly from graft donor cells, obtained 360 days after TCRalphabeta/CD19-depleted stem cell transplant. These receptors were collected from a boy under two years old who had a stem cell transplant for SCID, so the T cells may come from the graft donor.

In its sample, this clonotype was seen a few times. The chain recombines TRBV9 with TRBJ2-3; either TRBD1 or TRBD2 may supply D (6 bases each). The CDR3 sequence is 16 residues long. Trimming left V 0 bases short and J 2 bases short, with 13 bases between. Looked up from germline, CDR1 is SGDLS and CDR2 is YYNGEE. The CDR3 spells CASSVVTGAPTDTQYF. The CDR3 DNA follows: TGTGCCAGCAGCGTAGTTACGGGGGCGCCCACAGATACGCAGTATTTT.

In its sample, this clonotype was seen many times. The chain links TRBV25-1 to TRBJ2-5, with D hard to call. Germline CDR1 MGHDK, CDR2 SYGVNS. V was shortened by 3 bases and J by 4 bases, with 3 bases between the two germline ends. CDR3 length: 11 residues. The CDR3 here is CASSDLETQYF. The CDR3 region has the DNA TGTGCCAGCAGTGATCTAGAGACCCAGTACTTC. Full variable domain (rest looked up from reference TRBV25-1 and TRBJ2-5): EADIYQTPRYLVIGTGKKITLECSQTMGHDKMYWYQQDPGMELHLIHYSYGVNSTEKGDLSSESTVSRIRTEHFPLTLESARPSHTSQYLCASSDLETQYFGPGTRLLVL.

This clonotype has a handful of counts. The chain couples TRBV29-1 to TRBJ2-1; 7 nucleotides match TRBD1. V shed 1 base, J shed 6 bases, and the junction held 15 bases outside the gene matches. CDR3 size: 17 residues. CDR1 is SQVTM, CDR2 ANQGSEA, per germline. The CDR3 loop reads CSVEVFRGGGRSNEQFF. The CDR3 nucleotides read TGCAGCGTTGAAGTATTTCGAGGGGGCGGTCGCAGCAATGAGCAGTTCTTC.

The chain combines TRBV21-1 with TRBJ2-7; TRBD1, the D gene given by the table, was not confirmed from the DNA. TRBV21-1 is described as a pseudogene. The CDR3 is 16 amino acids. In DNA form, the CDR3 reads TGTGCCAGCAGCAAAGCGCCTGAGTCGACAGGGGACGAGCAGTACTTC. Translating it yields CASSKAPESTGDEQYF.

This clonotype was found a few times. The chain links TRBV29-1 to TRBJ2-1; D perhaps matches TRBD1 (6 bases). With 5 bases removed from V and 0 bases from J, the gap between germline ends came to 20 bases. CDR1 is SQVTM, CDR2 ANQGSEA, per germline. CDR3 length: 17 amino acids. In nucleotides, the CDR3 is TGCAGCGTTTGGGCGGGTTACAGGGATAGCTCCTACAATGAGCAGTTCTTC. As protein: CSVWAGYRDSSYNEQFF.

The chain is built from TRBV20-1 and TRBJ1-5, with unresolved D. Deletions cut 1 base from V and 7 bases from J, with 8 bases between. CDR1 DFQATT and CDR2 SNEGSKA come from the germline V gene (reference sequence). The CDR3 has 12 residues. CDR3 region: CSARAGWQPQHF. The CDR3 coding sequence is TGCAGTGCTAGAGCGGGATGGCAGCCCCAGCATTTT.

The chain couples TRBV5-1 to TRBJ2-7, with 7 bases that match TRBD2. V dropped 0 bases and J dropped 0; count of bases not matched to a gene: 6. This CDR3 spans 16 amino acids. Germline V gene data show CDR1 as SGHRS and CDR2 as YFSETQ. This CDR3 reads CASSLDGGVRSYEQYF. The CDR3 DNA follows: TGCGCCAGCAGCTTGGATGGGGGGGTACGCTCCTACGAGCAGTACTTC.

This clonotype was observed a handful of times. The J gene is TRBJ1-2, the V gene TRBV9; D unresolved. The germline V and J ends were trimmed by 0 bases and 2 bases, with 8 bases remaining between them. CDR1 is SGDLS, CDR2 YYNGEE, per germline. There are 14 residues in the CDR3. The CDR3, as DNA: TGTGCCAGCAGCGTAGGGGGAGGGAACTATGGCTACACCTTC. Translating it yields CASSVGGGNYGYTF.

The chain has TRBV5-1 and TRBJ1-1; no firm D call. The V gene's germline CDR1 is SGHRS and CDR2 YFSETQ. V lost 3 bases to trimming and J lost 1 base, with 10 bases between them. CDR3 size: 14 residues. The CDR3 reads CASSSKDKNTEAFF. The CDR3 bases are TGCGCCAGCAGCTCCAAAGACAAGAACACTGAAGCTTTCTTT.